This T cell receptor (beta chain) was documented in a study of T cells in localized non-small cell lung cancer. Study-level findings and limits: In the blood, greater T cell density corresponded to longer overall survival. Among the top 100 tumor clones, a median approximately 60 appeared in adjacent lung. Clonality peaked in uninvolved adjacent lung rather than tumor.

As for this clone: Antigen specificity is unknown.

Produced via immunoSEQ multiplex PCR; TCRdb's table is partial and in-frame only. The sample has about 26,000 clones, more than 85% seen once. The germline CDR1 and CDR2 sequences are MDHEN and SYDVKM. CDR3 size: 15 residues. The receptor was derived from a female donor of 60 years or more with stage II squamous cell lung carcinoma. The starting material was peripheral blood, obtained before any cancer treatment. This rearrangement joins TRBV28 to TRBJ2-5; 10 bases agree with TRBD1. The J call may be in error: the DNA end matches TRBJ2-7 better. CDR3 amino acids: CASSLGHGDRGEQYF. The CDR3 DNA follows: TGTGCCAGCAGTTTAGGGCACGGGGACAGGGGCGAGCAGTACTTC.